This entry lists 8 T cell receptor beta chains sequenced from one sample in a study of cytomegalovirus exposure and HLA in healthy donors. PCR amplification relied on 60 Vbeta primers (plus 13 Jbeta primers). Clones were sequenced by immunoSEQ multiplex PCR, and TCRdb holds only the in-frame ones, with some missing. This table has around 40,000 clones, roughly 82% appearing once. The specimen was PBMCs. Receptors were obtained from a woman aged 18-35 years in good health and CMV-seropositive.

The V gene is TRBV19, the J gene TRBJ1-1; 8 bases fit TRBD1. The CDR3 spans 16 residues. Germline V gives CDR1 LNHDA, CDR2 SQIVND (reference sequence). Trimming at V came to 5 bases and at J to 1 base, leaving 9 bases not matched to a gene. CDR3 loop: CASSAQRQGRNTEAFF. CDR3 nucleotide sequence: TGTGCCAGTAGTGCCCAACGACAGGGGAGGAACACTGAAGCTTTCTTT.

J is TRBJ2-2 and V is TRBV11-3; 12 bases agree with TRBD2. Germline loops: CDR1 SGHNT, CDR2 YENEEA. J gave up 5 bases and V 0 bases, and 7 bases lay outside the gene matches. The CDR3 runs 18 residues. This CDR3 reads CASSLDGGLAGTTGELFF. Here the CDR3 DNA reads TGTGCCAGCAGCTTAGATGGAGGACTAGCGGGAACTACCGGGGAGCTGTTTTTT.

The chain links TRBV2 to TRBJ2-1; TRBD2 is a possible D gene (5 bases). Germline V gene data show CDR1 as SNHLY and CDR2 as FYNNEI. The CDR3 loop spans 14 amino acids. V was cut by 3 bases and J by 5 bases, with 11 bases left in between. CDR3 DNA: TGTGCCAGCAGTGATCGGACTTACCACAATGAGCAGTTCTTC. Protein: CASSDRTYHNEQFF.

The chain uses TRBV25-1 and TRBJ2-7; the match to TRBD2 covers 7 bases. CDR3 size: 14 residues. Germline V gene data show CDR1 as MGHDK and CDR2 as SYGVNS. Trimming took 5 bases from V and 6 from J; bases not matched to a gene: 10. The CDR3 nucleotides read TGTGCCAGCAGTTTGGCGGGGGAGCTCGGCGAGCAGTACTTC. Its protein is CASSLAGELGEQYF.

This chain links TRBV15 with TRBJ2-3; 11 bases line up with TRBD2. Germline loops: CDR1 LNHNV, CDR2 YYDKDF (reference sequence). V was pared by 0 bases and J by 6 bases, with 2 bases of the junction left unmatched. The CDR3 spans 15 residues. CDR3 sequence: CATSRDSGGADTQYF. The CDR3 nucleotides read TGTGCCACCAGCAGAGATAGCGGGGGGGCGGATACGCAGTATTTT.

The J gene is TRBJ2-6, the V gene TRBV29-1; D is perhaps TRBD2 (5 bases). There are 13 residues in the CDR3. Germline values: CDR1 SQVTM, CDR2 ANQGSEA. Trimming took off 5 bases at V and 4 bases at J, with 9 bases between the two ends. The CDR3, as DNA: TGCAGCGTTTCCGGGGTCGGGGCCAACGTCCTGACTTTC. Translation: CSVSGVGANVLTF.

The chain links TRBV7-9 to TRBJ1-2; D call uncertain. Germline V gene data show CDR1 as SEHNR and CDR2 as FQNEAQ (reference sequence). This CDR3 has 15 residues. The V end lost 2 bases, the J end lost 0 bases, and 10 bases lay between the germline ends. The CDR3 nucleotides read TGTGCCAGCAGCTTAACCGCGGTGTCTAACTATGGCTACACCTTC. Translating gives CASSLTAVSNYGYTF.

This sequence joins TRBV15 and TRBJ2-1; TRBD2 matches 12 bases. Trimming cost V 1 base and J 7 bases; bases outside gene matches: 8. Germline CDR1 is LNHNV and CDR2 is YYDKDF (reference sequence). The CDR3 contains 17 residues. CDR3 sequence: CATSRALAGGPGNEQFF. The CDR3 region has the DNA TGTGCCACCAGCAGAGCCCTAGCGGGAGGGCCGGGGAATGAGCAGTTCTTC.